The rows below give T cell receptor beta chains drawn from one sample of a study of OX40 agonist ivuxolimab in advanced cancers. Measured with immunoSEQ multiplex PCR; TCRdb has only the in-frame clones, and not every one. The table lists some 76,000 clones, about 94% of them singletons. The sample was CD4+ or CD8+ T cells sorted from blood, taken in a trial of the OX40 agonist ivuxolimab. All receptors derive from an adult with an advanced solid tumor such as melanoma, head and neck, liver or kidney cancer. CDR3s include the opening cysteine and the closing phenylalanine or tryptophan. The order of the fields is V gene, CDR3 length, clone size, J gene, D gene, CDR3 DNA, CDR3 protein. D genes are given only for firm matches. Size values are once, few and many counts, or a class for expanded clones, and some rows have none.

TRBV7-9	12	NA	TRBJ1-1	NA	TGTGCCAGCACCGGAGGGATCGCTGAAGCTTTCTTT	CASTGGIAEAFF
TRBV6-5	15	NA	TRBJ2-7	TRBD1	TGTGCCAGCAGTTCCACCGGGACAGGGGTCGACGAGCAGTACTTC	CASSSTGTGVDEQYF
TRBV30	13	NA	TRBJ1-1	NA	TGTGCCTGGAGGGGACTGGGGAACACTGAAGCTTTCTTT	CAWRGLGNTEAFF
TRBV19	16	once	TRBJ2-5	TRBD1	TGTGCCAGTAGTAGACAGGGTCATCAGAACCAAGAGACCCAGTACTTC	CASSRQGHQNQETQYF
TRBV27	14	once	TRBJ1-1	TRBD1	TGTGCCAGCAGTTTATCGGGACAGGGATCTGAAGCTTTCTTT	CASSLSGQGSEAFF
TRBV9	14	NA	TRBJ2-7	NA	TGTGCCAGCAGCGTAGACGGTTTCACCTACGAGCAGTACTTC	CASSVDGFTYEQYF
TRBV19	13	NA	TRBJ2-1	TRBD1	TGTGCCACCACCGGGACAGGGTTGAATGAGCAGTTCTTC	CATTGTGLNEQFF
TRBV4-1	15	NA	TRBJ2-7	NA	TGCGCCAGCAGCCAAAAGGTCGGGACCTCTTACGAGCAGTACTTC	CASSQKVGTSYEQYF
TRBV6-1	14	NA	TRBJ1-1	TRBD1	TGTGCCAGCAGTACCAGGGGGCGGAACACTGAAGCTTTCTTT	CASSTRGRNTEAFF
TRBV6-5	11	NA	TRBJ2-5	NA	TGTGCCAGCAGTTACCTCGGGACCCAGTACTTC	CASSYLGTQYF
TRBV7-5	18	NA	TRBJ1-5	NA	TGTGCCAGAAGCTTAGGGACAGCAAGAAATCATAGCAATCAGCCCCAGCATTTT	CARSLGTARNHSNQPQHF
TRBV19	14	NA	TRBJ2-7	NA	TGTGCCAGTAGTGGAGGACTTGGGACCTACGAGCAGTACTTC	CASSGGLGTYEQYF
TRBV27	17	NA	TRBJ1-5	NA	TGTGCCAGCAGTTTATCTTTCCCGGCCTATAGCAATCAGCCCCAGCATTTT	CASSLSFPAYSNQPQHF
TRBV18	14	NA	TRBJ2-1	NA	TGTGCCAGCTCGGTTTACGGACTCTACAATGAGCAGTTCTTC	CASSVYGLYNEQFF
TRBV4-3	14	NA	TRBJ2-7	TRBD1	TGCGCCAGCAGCCACGGGACAGGGCCCTACGAGCAGTACTTC	CASSHGTGPYEQYF
TRBV18	17	NA	TRBJ2-2	NA	TGTGCCAGCTCACCAATGGCCGCTACAGCGAACACCGGGGAGCTGTTTTTT	CASSPMAATANTGELFF
TRBV30	16	NA	TRBJ2-3	NA	TGTGCCTGGAGTGTACCCCAGGACGGTGGCAGGGATACGCAGTATTTT	CAWSVPQDGGRDTQYF
TRBV6-5	15	NA	TRBJ1-1	NA	TGTGCCAGCAGTTACTCGAAGGGATTGTACACTGAAGCTTTCTTT	CASSYSKGLYTEAFF
TRBV4-1	17	NA	TRBJ2-1	NA	TGCGCCAGCAGCCTAGACATTAGCGGCAGCTCCTACAATGAGCAGTTCTTC	CASSLDISGSSYNEQFF
TRBV19	15	NA	TRBJ2-6	NA	TGTGCCTCAAAATCCAGGGTGTCTGGGGCCAACGTCCTGACTTTC	CASKSRVSGANVLTF
TRBV20-1	10	NA	TRBJ2-1	NA	TGCAGTGCCTACTACAATGAGCAGTTCTTC	CSAYYNEQFF
TRBV27	10	NA	TRBJ2-7	NA	TGTGCCAGCAGTCCCTACGAGCAGTACTTC	CASSPYEQYF
TRBV7-9	16	NA	TRBJ2-7	TRBD1	TGTGCCAGCAGCTCAGAAGGGACAGGGCCCTCCTACGAGCAGTACTTC	CASSSEGTGPSYEQYF
TRBV27	14	once	TRBJ2-7	TRBD1	TGTGCCAGCAGCTTAAGGACAGGTGGATACGAGCAGTACTTC	CASSLRTGGYEQYF
TRBV29-1	13	NA	TRBJ2-7	TRBD2	TGCAGCGTTGAAGACGGGGGACTACCCGAGCAGTACTTC	CSVEDGGLPEQYF
TRBV6-5	16	once	TRBJ2-2	NA	TGTGCCAGCAGTTATAATGCCCGCCCCGGTGCCGGGGAGCTGTTTTTT	CASSYNARPGAGELFF
TRBV4-1	18	large	TRBJ2-1	TRBD2	TGCGCCAGCAGCCAAGATCTTGGGGGGACTAGCGGGTACAATGAGCAGTTCTTC	CASSQDLGGTSGYNEQFF
TRBV13	15	NA	TRBJ2-3	TRBD2	TGTGCCAGCAGCCCCCTAGCGGATCACACAGATACGCAGTATTTT	CASSPLADHTDTQYF
TRBV2	13	NA	TRBJ2-1	NA	TGTGCCAGCAGCGACCGGGCGAACAATGAGCAGTTCTTC	CASSDRANNEQFF
TRBV12-5	14	NA	TRBJ1-2	NA	TGTGCTAGTGGGCCCGGGGGGGCAAACTATGGCTACACCTTC	CASGPGGANYGYTF
TRBV7-9	12	NA	TRBJ2-1	NA	TGTGCCAGCAGCCCGTCCTGGGGTGAGCAGTTCTTC	CASSPSWGEQFF
TRBV9	15	NA	TRBJ1-1	NA	TGTGCCAGCAGCGTAGAAGGAGACCTGAACACTGAAGCTTTCTTT	CASSVEGDLNTEAFF
TRBV5-8	15	NA	TRBJ1-1	NA	TGTGCCAGCAGCTGGCTCCTGGCGGAGAACACTGAAGCTTTCTTT	CASSWLLAENTEAFF
TRBV2	9	few	TRBJ2-7	NA	TGTGCCACGGGACGACTCCAGTACTTC	CATGRLQYF
TRBV27	15	NA	TRBJ1-1	NA	TGTGCCAGCAGTTTATCAGGGGAGGGGAACACTGAAGCTTTCTTT	CASSLSGEGNTEAFF
TRBV27	14	NA	TRBJ2-5	NA	TGTGCCAGCAGTTTGGGGCAGCCTCAAGAGACCCAGTACTTC	CASSLGQPQETQYF
TRBV2	15	NA	TRBJ2-7	TRBD1	TGTGCCAGCAGTGGAGGGGACAGCTCCCCCTACGAGCAGTACTTC	CASSGGDSSPYEQYF
TRBV5-1	15	NA	TRBJ1-5	NA	TGCGCCAGCAGCTTGGCCGGGCAGGGCAATCAGCCCCAGCATTTT	CASSLAGQGNQPQHF
TRBV4-2	16	NA	TRBJ2-7	NA	TGTGCCAGCAGCCAAGAACCTGAGCGACCACACTACGAGCAGTACTTC	CASSQEPERPHYEQYF
TRBV2	19	once	TRBJ1-2	NA	TGTGCCAGCAGTGATCGAGGGGATATCAACAGGGTAGGAAACTATGGCTACACCTTC	CASSDRGDINRVGNYGYTF
TRBV7-2	14	NA	TRBJ2-1	NA	TGTGCCAGCAGCTTAGCGGGCAGGGGCGCTGAGCAGTTCTTC	CASSLAGRGAEQFF
TRBV21-1	14	once	TRBJ2-2	NA	TGTGCCAGCAGCAAAGTGCAGGGCCCCGGGGAGCTGTTTTTT	CASSKVQGPGELFF
TRBV27	19	NA	TRBJ1-2	NA	TGTGCCAGCAGTGCCCAAGGTAGTCCCTCAGGCCCTCGGGTCTCTGGCTACACCTTC	CASSAQGSPSGPRVSGYTF
TRBV11-2	17	NA	TRBJ2-7	NA	TGTGCCAGCATGCTTAGGGATGGGGGGAAAGGGGTCTACGAGCAGTACTTC	CASMLRDGGKGVYEQYF
TRBV5-1	17	NA	TRBJ2-5	NA	TGCGCCAGCAGCGGAGGGACTCGACTCCGATCGGGGGAGACCCAGTACTTC	CASSGGTRLRSGETQYF
TRBV6-8	14	NA	TRBJ1-1	TRBD1	TGTGCCAGCAGTCCGGGACAGCGGAACACTGAAGCTTTCTTT	CASSPGQRNTEAFF
TRBV2	14	NA	TRBJ2-4	NA	TGTGCCAGCAGTGAAGCGGACAGCCCAAACATTCAGTACTTC	CASSEADSPNIQYF
TRBV9	15	NA	TRBJ2-1	TRBD2	TGTGCCAGCAGCGTAGGGTTTAGCGGGAGCCATGAGCAGTTCTTC	CASSVGFSGSHEQFF